Reported below is one T cell receptor (beta chain). What it binds is not known. The CDR3 has 16 residues. With 8 bases removed from V and 4 bases from J, the gap between germline ends came to 22 bases. Germline assignment: CDR1 LGHDT and CDR2 YNNKEL (reference sequence). This record belongs to a study of T-cell reconstitution after alpha-beta-depleted transplantation in children. Study-level findings and limits: Recipient T cells and thymic progenitors that survived were the source of the high TCRbeta diversity seen at day 60 in some patients. Counts and diversity of T cells one year after transplant came mostly from newly produced T cells.

A TCRbeta library incorporating unique molecular identifiers was prepared. Via MiXCR, TCRdb re-called the PCR reads, giving one row per CDR3 protein. The table includes fewer than 550,000 distinct CDR3 sequences, over 10% detected once. The clonotype originates from a female patient aged 2-10 years who had a stem cell transplant for aplastic anemia, so the T cells may come from the graft donor. This chain joins TRBV3-1 and TRBJ2-3; TRBD2 is a possible D gene (6 bases). This specimen consisted of PBMCs, mostly from graft donor cells, obtained 180 days after TCRalphabeta/CD19-depleted stem cell transplant. The CDR3 here is CASALASPFSADTQYF. The DNA for the CDR3 is TGTGCCAGCGCTCTAGCGTCACCCTTTTCGGCAGATACGCAGTATTTT.